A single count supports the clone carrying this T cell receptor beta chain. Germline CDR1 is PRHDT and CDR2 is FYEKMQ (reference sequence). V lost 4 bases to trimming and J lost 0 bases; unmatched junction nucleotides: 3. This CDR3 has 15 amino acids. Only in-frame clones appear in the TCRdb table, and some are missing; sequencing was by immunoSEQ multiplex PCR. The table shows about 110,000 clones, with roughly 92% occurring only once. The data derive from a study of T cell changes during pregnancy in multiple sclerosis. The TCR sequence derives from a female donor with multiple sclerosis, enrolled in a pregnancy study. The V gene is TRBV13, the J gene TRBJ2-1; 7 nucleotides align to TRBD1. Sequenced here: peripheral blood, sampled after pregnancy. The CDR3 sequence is CASSSRQGSYNEQFF. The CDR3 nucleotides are TGTGCCAGCAGCTCCAGACAGGGCTCCTACAATGAGCAGTTCTTC.